This T cell receptor beta chain was recovered during a study of T cell responses to AZD1222 COVID-19 vaccine. Clones were sequenced by immunoSEQ multiplex PCR, and TCRdb holds only the in-frame ones, with some missing. The repertoire has tens of thousands of clones, 70% to 90% of them found once; the top ten carry about 13%. This sample comprised peripheral blood, obtained on day 0 of AZD1222 vaccination. The TCR originated in an adult in good health.

CDR3 sequence reads: CASSLPPRVEFF. DNA for the CDR3: TGTGCCAGCAGCTTGCCCCCCAGAGTTGAGTTCTTC. The V and J genes are TRBV5-6 and TRBJ2-1, with unresolved D. Germline V gives CDR1 SGHDT, CDR2 YYEEEE. This CDR3 has 12 amino acids. Trimming pared 1 base from V and 14 bases from J, leaving 13 bases between.